These T cell receptor beta chains were read from a single sample in a study of blood T cell repertoires in COVID-19. This table comes from immunoSEQ multiplex PCR, and its TCRdb copy is limited to in-frame clones, with some not included. This table has around 63,000 clones, 86% appearing once. The sequenced sample consisted of peripheral blood. Every receptor here comes from a woman aged 80 or over with acute or convalescent COVID-19. Both conserved end residues are part of each CDR3. The order of the fields is V gene, J gene, clone size, CDR3 length, D gene, CDR3 DNA, CDR3 protein. D genes are given only for firm matches. The size entry is marked missing in some rows and otherwise reads once, few, many or a size class.

TRBV10-3	TRBJ2-2	once	16	.	TGTGCCATCCGACCGACTATCCCGACGAACACCGGGGAGCTGTTTTTT	CAIRPTIPTNTGELFF
TRBV4-2	TRBJ2-2	.	15	TRBD1	TGTGCCAGCGCACATCCGGGACAGGGGAGGGGGGAGCTGTTTTTT	CASAHPGQGRGELFF
TRBV27	TRBJ2-7	.	16	TRBD2	TGTGCCAGCAGTTTGGGGCGGGGGGGCGCAACCTACGAGCAGTACTTC	CASSLGRGGATYEQYF
TRBV18	TRBJ1-3	.	14	.	TGTGCCAGCTCACCCCGGGGTTCTGGAAACACCATATATTTT	CASSPRGSGNTIYF
TRBV5-1	TRBJ1-1	few	13	.	TGCGCCAGCAGCTCCTATGACACGACTGAAGCTTTCTTT	CASSSYDTTEAFF
TRBV7-9	TRBJ1-1	.	14	TRBD1	TGTGCCAGCAGCGCGGGACAGGGGTGGACTGAAGCTTTCTTT	CASSAGQGWTEAFF
TRBV6-6	TRBJ2-2	.	17	TRBD1	TGTGCCAGCAGTCCCCGACAGGGTCGGTCGAACACCGGGGAGCTGTTTTTT	CASSPRQGRSNTGELFF
TRBV7-8	TRBJ1-6	.	17	.	TGTGCCAGCAGCTTACAGACGGAGGCTGGCGGGGGAACACCCCTCCACTTT	CASSLQTEAGGGTPLHF
TRBV5-1	TRBJ1-2	.	16	TRBD1	TGCGCCAGCAGCTTGGCCGGAGGGACAGGGAACTATGGCTACACCTTC	CASSLAGGTGNYGYTF
TRBV7-3	TRBJ2-1	.	15	.	TGTGCCAGCAGCTTAACCCGGGGTTCCTACAATGAGCAGTTCTTC	CASSLTRGSYNEQFF
TRBV5-1	TRBJ1-4	.	16	.	TGCGCCAGCAGCTTGGAGTACGGGAACGGTAATGAAAAACTGTTTTTT	CASSLEYGNGNEKLFF
TRBV12-5	TRBJ2-1	.	14	TRBD2	TGTGCCCTCTCCGGGACTAGCCTCGATGGTGAGCAGTTCTTC	CALSGTSLDGEQFF
TRBV16	TRBJ1-5	.	14	.	TGTGCCAGCAGCCAATCCGTGGGGGGGCAGCCCCAGCATTTT	CASSQSVGGQPQHF
TRBV5-4	TRBJ1-2	.	13	.	TGTGCCAGCAGCTTGGAGAGGGACTCTGGCTACACCTTC	CASSLERDSGYTF
TRBV10-3	TRBJ2-3	.	14	TRBD2	TGTGCCATCCGTAGCGGGAGGACGGGGGATACGCAGTATTTT	CAIRSGRTGDTQYF
TRBV7-6	TRBJ2-7	.	15	TRBD1	TGTGCCAGCAGCGTAACCCGGGACAGCTCCTACGAGCAGTACTTC	CASSVTRDSSYEQYF
TRBV4-3	TRBJ1-2	.	15	TRBD1	TGCGCCAGCAGCCAAGAAAAGGGGGCGAACTATGGCTACACCTTC	CASSQEKGANYGYTF
TRBV7-6	TRBJ2-7	.	16	.	TGTGCCAGCAGCTCAGTGGGTGCGGGCAGCTCCTACGAGCAGTACTTC	CASSSVGAGSSYEQYF
TRBV5-1	TRBJ2-1	.	17	.	TGCGCCAGCAGCTTAAATACAGGGCAAGGGACTAACAATGAGCAGTTCTTC	CASSLNTGQGTNNEQFF
TRBV6-5	TRBJ2-2	.	15	.	TGTGCCAGCAGTTACTCGGGGAGGGGGACCGGGGAGCTGTTTTTT	CASSYSGRGTGELFF
TRBV11-2	TRBJ2-1	.	15	.	TGTGCCAGCAGCTTGGGGCTAGCGTCCCACAATGAGCAGTTCTTC	CASSLGLASHNEQFF
TRBV5-1	TRBJ2-5	once	13	.	TGCGCCAGCAGCTTTAACGGAGAAGAGACCCAGTACTTC	CASSFNGEETQYF
TRBV25-1	TRBJ2-1	.	15	.	TGTGCCAGCAGTGAATGGGGCGGTGCCTACAATGAGCAGTTCTTC	CASSEWGGAYNEQFF
TRBV5-6	TRBJ1-2	.	14	.	TGTGCCAGCAGCTCGACAGGTTCTAACTATGGCTACACCTTC	CASSSTGSNYGYTF
TRBV2	TRBJ2-7	.	14	.	TGTGCCACCGCGGCCCATAGCGTTAGCTACGAGCAGTACTTC	CATAAHSVSYEQYF
TRBV27	TRBJ1-1	once	14	.	TGTGCCAGCAGTTCCAGGGATGGGAATACTGAAGCTTTCTTT	CASSSRDGNTEAFF
TRBV19	TRBJ2-6	.	17	.	TGTGCCAGTCGAGCCGGGACCGGGAGCACTGGGGCCAACGTCCTGACTTTC	CASRAGTGSTGANVLTF
TRBV7-9	TRBJ1-1	.	14	TRBD1	TGTGCCAGCAGCTACGACAGGGTGAACACTGAAGCTTTCTTT	CASSYDRVNTEAFF
TRBV7-2	TRBJ2-1	.	15	TRBD2	TGTGCCAGCAGCTCTGCCAGCGGGGCCTACAATGAGCAGTTCTTC	CASSSASGAYNEQFF
TRBV20-1	TRBJ2-2	once	16	TRBD2	TGCAGTGCTAGTCAACCCGAAGCGGGAGGTAACGGGGAGCTGTTTTTT	CSASQPEAGGNGELFF
TRBV28	TRBJ2-5	.	16	TRBD2	TGTGCCAGCAGTTCCCTCGGACTAGCGGGGAAGAAGACCCAGTACTTC	CASSSLGLAGKKTQYF
TRBV2	TRBJ1-6	.	14	.	TGTGCCAGCAGTGCTCCCCTCACAGATTCACCCCTCCACTTT	CASSAPLTDSPLHF
TRBV27	TRBJ2-7	.	14	.	TGTGCCAGCAGTTTCCAATGGCACTCCTACGAGCAGTACTTC	CASSFQWHSYEQYF
TRBV9	TRBJ2-3	.	16	TRBD1	TGTGCCAGCAGCTTTGGGACAGGGTTTGATAAAGATACGCAGTATTTT	CASSFGTGFDKDTQYF
TRBV7-8	TRBJ2-2	.	13	.	TGTGCCAGCAGCTCACAGGGCGACGGGGAGCTGTTTTTT	CASSSQGDGELFF